What follows is one T cell receptor (beta chain) and its context. The sample belongs to a study of blood T cell repertoires in COVID-19. Looking at the study overall: Spain, Italy and the United States supplied samples that represented acute and convalescent COVID-19. PBMCs, B-cell-depleted T cells, or T cells provided the cDNA or gDNA that made up the material.

This CDR3 region has 14 residues. V was trimmed by 0 bases and J by 3 bases, leaving 10 bases between them. The germline V gene encodes CDR1 SGHRS and CDR2 YFSETQ. Authors' processing steps: Amplification with reference gene primers provided the estimates of nucleated cell counts. Data came from immunoSEQ multiplex PCR; TCRdb stores just in-frame clones and leaves some out. V, J and clone size reflect that table, while D and trimming were determined from the DNA. The data contain about 140,000 clones, 70% to 90% of them singletons. Sequenced input: peripheral blood. The chain has TRBV5-1 and TRBJ2-7; TRBD2 is a possible D gene (5 bases). This clonotype originated in a human donor in a cohort sampled during active COVID-19. Here the CDR3 reads CASSLAGSNYEQYF. The CDR3 DNA follows: TGCGCCAGCAGCTTGGCGGGGAGCAACTACGAGCAGTACTTC. Supplemented by reference TRBV5-1 and TRBJ2-7, the full variable domain reads KAGVTQTPRYLIKTRGQQVTLSCSPISGHRSVSWYQQTPGQGLQFLFEYFSETQRNKGNFPGRFSGRQFSNSRSEMNVSTLELGDSALYLCASSLAGSNYEQYFGPGTRLTVT.